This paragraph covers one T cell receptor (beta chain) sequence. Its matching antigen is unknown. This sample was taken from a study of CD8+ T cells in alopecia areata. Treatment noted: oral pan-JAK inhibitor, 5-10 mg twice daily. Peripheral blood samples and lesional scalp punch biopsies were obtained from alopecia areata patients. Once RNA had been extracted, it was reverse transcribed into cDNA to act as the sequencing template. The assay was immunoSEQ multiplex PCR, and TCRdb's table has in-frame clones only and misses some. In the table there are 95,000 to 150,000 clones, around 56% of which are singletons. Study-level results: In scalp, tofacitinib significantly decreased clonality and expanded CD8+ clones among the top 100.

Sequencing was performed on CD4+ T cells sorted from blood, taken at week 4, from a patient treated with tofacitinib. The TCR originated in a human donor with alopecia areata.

CDR3 DNA: TGTGCCAGCTCCTCCCTCACCCGGGGAAATGAGCAGTTCTTC. It is translated as CASSSLTRGNEQFF. V gene TRBV18 combines with J gene TRBJ2-1; D may be TRBD2 (5 bases). Looked up from germline, CDR1 is KGHSH and CDR2 is LQKENI. The V gene lost 6 bases and the J gene lost 7 bases, with 16 bases spanning the gap. The CDR3 length is 14 residues.